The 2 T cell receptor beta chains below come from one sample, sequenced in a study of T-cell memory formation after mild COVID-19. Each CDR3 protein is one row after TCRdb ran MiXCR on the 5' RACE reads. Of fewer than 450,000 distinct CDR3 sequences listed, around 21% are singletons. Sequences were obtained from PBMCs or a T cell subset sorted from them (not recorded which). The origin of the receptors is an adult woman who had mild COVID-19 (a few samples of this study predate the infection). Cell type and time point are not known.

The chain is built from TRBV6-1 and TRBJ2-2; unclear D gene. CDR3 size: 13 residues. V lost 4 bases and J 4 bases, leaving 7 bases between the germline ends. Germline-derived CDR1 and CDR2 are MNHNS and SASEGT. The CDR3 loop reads CASSVESTGELFF. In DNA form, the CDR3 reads TGTGCCAGCAGTGTCGAATCCACCGGGGAGCTGTTTTTT.

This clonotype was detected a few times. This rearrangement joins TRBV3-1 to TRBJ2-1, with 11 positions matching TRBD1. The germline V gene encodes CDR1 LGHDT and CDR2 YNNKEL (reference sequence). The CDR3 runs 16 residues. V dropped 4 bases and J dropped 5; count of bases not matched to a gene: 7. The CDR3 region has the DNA TGTGCCAGCAGCCTAAGGGACAGGGGGGGACACAATGAGCAGTTCTTC. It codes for CASSLRDRGGHNEQFF.